Listed below are T cell receptor beta chains from one sample, sequenced in a study of shared clonotypes between healthy human individuals. Here immunoSEQ multiplex PCR was the method, and the copy in TCRdb shows in-frame clones only, minus some. The data show over 2 million clones, with about nine tenths seen just once and 0.37% held by the top ten. The sequencing sample was made of naive CD4+ T cells from PBMCs. The receptors were sampled from a man aged 18 to 30 in good health. Some clones in this sample may be carry-over from other donors' samples. Both conserved end residues are part of each CDR3. A D gene is named only where the DNA matches it firmly. A row's size may be missing; if present it is once, few, many or a size class.

v_gene	j_gene	d_gene	abundance	CDR3nt	CDR3aa
TRBV19	TRBJ1-5	-	few	TGTGCCAGTAGTCCACCCAGACAGGGCAATCAGCCCCAGCATTTT	CASSPPRQGNQPQHF
TRBV30	TRBJ2-1	-	-	TGTGCCTGGAGTGTATGGGGTACTAGCAATGAGCAGTTCTTC	CAWSVWGTSNEQFF
TRBV6-4	TRBJ2-1	TRBD2	-	TGTGCCAGCAGTGACCCGAAACTAGCCTGGAGCGGGAACAATGAGCAGTTCTTC	CASSDPKLAWSGNNEQFF
TRBV11-2	TRBJ1-1	TRBD1	-	TGTGCCAGCAGCTTTAGGACAGGGCCGAACACTGAAGCTTTCTTT	CASSFRTGPNTEAFF
TRBV28	TRBJ1-3	-	-	TGTGCCAGCAGTTTCTTTGGCACATACTCTGGAAACACCATATATTTT	CASSFFGTYSGNTIYF
TRBV11-3	TRBJ2-1	TRBD2	-	TGTGCCAGCAGCTTATCGACTAGCGGGAGCGGTGAGCAGTTCTTC	CASSLSTSGSGEQFF
TRBV6-6	TRBJ1-5	-	-	TGTGCCAGCAGCCACAGGGACGGGCAGCCCCAGCATTTT	CASSHRDGQPQHF
TRBV7-9	TRBJ2-7	-	-	TGTGCCAGCAGCTTTCTGCGCGAGCAGTACTTC	CASSFLREQYF
TRBV25-1	TRBJ2-2	TRBD2	-	TGTGCCAGCACGAGGGAGGGAGGGGACACCGGGGAGCTGTTTTTT	CASTREGGDTGELFF
TRBV7-9	TRBJ2-3	-	-	TGTGCCAGCGGACGGGGGGGACAGGGCACAGATACGCAGTATTTT	CASGRGGQGTDTQYF
TRBV5-1	TRBJ2-2	-	-	TGCGCCAGCCGATCGGGGAGGAGAACCGGGGAGCTGTTTTTT	CASRSGRRTGELFF